The 20 T cell receptor beta chains given below trace back to one sample, sequenced in a study of cytomegalovirus exposure and HLA in healthy donors. Repertoires were generated with immunoSEQ multiplex PCR, while TCRdb's copy carries only in-frame clones and drops some. In the table there are around 120,000 clones, around 88% of which are singletons. The sequenced sample was PBMCs. These receptors originate from a man aged 18 to 35 in good health and CMV-seronegative.

This rearrangement joins TRBV6-5 to TRBJ2-7; D is perhaps TRBD1 (5 bases). The CDR3 has 14 residues. Germline lookup yields CDR1 MNHEY and CDR2 SVGAGI. Trimming removed 6 bases at V and 5 bases at J, with 17 bases between. CDR3 nucleotide sequence: TGTGCCAGCAGCTCCCGTCAGGGTCGGGACGAGCAGTACTTC. Its translation is CASSSRQGRDEQYF.

The rearrangement links TRBV11-2 to TRBJ2-5; D is possibly TRBD2 (6 bases). The CDR3 consists of 16 residues. Germline CDR1 and CDR2: SGHAT and FQNNGV. V lost 1 base and J lost 3, with 15 bases in between. The CDR3 nucleotides are TGTGCCAGCAGCTTAGTTGGAACGGGGGTCGAAGAGACCCAGTACTTC. Its protein product is CASSLVGTGVEETQYF.

J is TRBJ2-3 and V is TRBV25-1, with TRBD2 matching over 8 bases. Germline CDR1 MGHDK, CDR2 SYGVNS. This CDR3 has 16 amino acids. V lost 0 bases and J lost 0; bases outside the gene matches: 2. The CDR3 here is CASSEYRGGSTDTQYF. In DNA, the CDR3 is TGTGCCAGCAGTGAATATCGGGGGGGAAGCACAGATACGCAGTATTTT.

This chain uses TRBV11-2 with TRBJ2-7, with TRBD1 matching 11 bases. Unmatched junction bases numbered 6, after V lost 5 bases and J lost 6 bases. The V gene's germline CDR1 is SGHAT and CDR2 FQNNGV. CDR3 size: 14 residues. DNA of the CDR3: TGTGCCAGCAGCAAAGGACAGGGGGCCAGCGAGCAGTACTTC. Its protein product is CASSKGQGASEQYF.

The V gene is TRBV9, the J gene TRBJ2-5; 13 bases line up with TRBD2. The CDR3 loop spans 17 amino acids. Germline lookup yields CDR1 SGDLS and CDR2 YYNGEE. After removal of 3 bases from V and 0 bases from J, the junction contained 5 bases not matched to a gene. This CDR3 is CASSDGTSGVYQETQYF. The CDR3 DNA reads as TGTGCCAGCAGCGATGGGACTAGCGGGGTGTACCAAGAGACCCAGTACTTC.

V and J are TRBV5-1 and TRBJ2-1; TRBD2 matches 10 bases. This CDR3 is built from 18 residues. V shed 1 base and J 5 bases; nucleotides not matched to a gene: 12. The germline CDR1 and CDR2 sequences are SGHRS and YFSETQ. The CDR3 protein is CASSLLPSGSTNNNEQFF. The CDR3 DNA sequence: TGCGCCAGCAGCTTGTTGCCTAGCGGGAGCACCAACAACAATGAGCAGTTCTTC.

This clone was observed once. This rearrangement joins TRBV2 to TRBJ2-3; 11 nucleotides agree with TRBD2. This CDR3 comprises 16 residues. Germline V gene data show CDR1 as SNHLY and CDR2 as FYNNEI. V trimming: 1 base; J trimming: 5 bases; junction bases outside the gene matches: 5. The CDR3 bases are TGTGCCAGCAGTGAAGGACTAGCGGGGCTTCTAGATACGCAGTATTTT. This translates into CASSEGLAGLLDTQYF.

The chain recombines TRBV11-2 with TRBJ1-4, with TRBD1 matching 7 bases. Per the germline V gene, CDR1 is SGHAT and CDR2 is FQNNGV. CDR3 length equals 14 residues. The V and J ends lost 4 bases and 8 bases, in that order; junction bases with no gene match: 7. Written as DNA, the CDR3 is TGTGCCAGCAGCTATCGACAGGGCGAAGAAAAACTGTTTTTT. As protein: CASSYRQGEEKLFF.

V is TRBV6-5 and J is TRBJ2-3; 13 nucleotides align to TRBD2. Germline CDR1 MNHEY, CDR2 SVGAGI. This CDR3 spans 16 amino acids. Losses at the gene ends were 3 bases for V and 1 base for J; bases not matched to a gene: 1. The CDR3 loop is CASSYGLAGGTDTQYF. The CDR3 DNA follows: TGTGCCAGCAGTTATGGACTAGCGGGGGGCACAGATACGCAGTATTTT.

The chain employs TRBV19 and TRBJ2-1; 14 bases match TRBD2. The CDR3 sequence is 18 residues long. With V trimmed by 2 bases and J by 9 bases, 12 bases remained unmatched. CDR1 is LNHDA, CDR2 SQIVND, per germline (reference sequence). The CDR3: CASSIKGTSGSRQSEQFF. As DNA, the CDR3 is TGTGCCAGTAGTATAAAGGGGACTAGCGGGAGCCGGCAAAGTGAGCAGTTCTTC.

The chain joins TRBV5-4 to TRBJ2-7, with 9 bases aligning to TRBD2. The CDR3 is made up of 14 amino acids. The germline CDR1 and CDR2 sequences are SGHNT and YYREEE (reference sequence). Trimming took 4 bases from V and 3 from J; bases not matched to a gene: 5. For the CDR3, the DNA is TGTGCCAGCAGCCTAGCGGGGAACCTCTACGAGCAGTACTTC. It yields the protein CASSLAGNLYEQYF. The variable domain in full, with the rest retrieved from reference TRBV5-4 and TRBJ2-7, is ETGVTQSPTHLIKTRGQQVTLRCSSQSGHNTVSWYQQALGQGPQFIFQYYREEENGRGNFPPRFSGLQFPNYSSELNVNALELDDSALYLCASSLAGNLYEQYFGPGTRLTVT.

V gene TRBV5-1 combines with J gene TRBJ2-7; tentative D call: TRBD2 (6 bases). The CDR3 is made up of 15 amino acids. The V end lost 4 bases, the J end lost 1 base, and 15 bases lay between the germline ends. From germline, CDR1 is SGHRS and CDR2 YFSETQ. As DNA, the CDR3 is TGCGCCAGCAGCAAAGACGGGACTCATTCCTACGAGCAGTACTTC. The encoded protein is CASSKDGTHSYEQYF.

This chain uses TRBV14 with TRBJ2-7, with TRBD2 matching 8 bases. The length of the CDR3 is 14 residues. Germline CDR1 reads SGHDN; CDR2 reads FVKESK. V shed 8 bases and J 2 bases; nucleotides not matched to a gene: 8. CDR3 coding DNA: TGTGCCAGCTCCGGGACTAGGCCCCCCTACGAGCAGTACTTC. Its protein product is CASSGTRPPYEQYF.

The chain is built from TRBV4-1 and TRBJ1-1; no reliable D call. The CDR3 is made up of 13 amino acids. CDR1 is MGHRA, CDR2 YSYEKL, per germline. Trimming cost V 2 bases and J 10 bases, with 14 bases left between them. The CDR3 DNA reads as TGCGCCAGCAGCCAAAATAGTCTCTCGGGAGCTTTCTTT. Translated: CASSQNSLSGAFF.

A single count supports this clone. The chain links TRBV5-1 to TRBJ1-1; 8 bases match TRBD1. This CDR3 contains 15 residues. J was trimmed by 1 base and V by 0 bases; bases with no gene match: 2. Germline V lookup: CDR1 SGHRS, CDR2 YFSETQ. The chain's CDR3 is CASSLDGQGNTEAFF. DNA for the CDR3: TGCGCCAGCAGCTTGGATGGACAGGGGAACACTGAAGCTTTCTTT.

The V call is TRBV5-1, the J call TRBJ1-4; D may be TRBD1 (5 bases). Germline V gene lookup returns CDR1 SGHRS and CDR2 YFSETQ. Between the trimmed V and J ends, which lost 0 bases and 8 bases, there was a span of 8 bases. The CDR3 consists of 13 residues. CDR3 nucleotides: TGCGCCAGCAGCTTGGGCGGGACCGAAAAACTGTTTTTT. Translation gives CASSLGGTEKLFF.

The gene calls are TRBV7-9 and TRBJ2-5; 8 positions agree with TRBD1. Germline V gene data show CDR1 as SEHNR and CDR2 as FQNEAQ (reference sequence). With V trimmed by 5 bases and J by 3 bases, 8 bases remained unmatched. This CDR3 spans 15 amino acids. The CDR3 here is CASSTRTGWEETQYF. DNA of the CDR3: TGTGCCAGCAGCACTAGGACAGGGTGGGAAGAGACCCAGTACTTC. The variable domain in full, with the rest retrieved from reference TRBV7-9 and TRBJ2-5, is DTGVSQNPRHKITKRGQNVTFRCDPISEHNRLYWYRQTLGQGPEFLTYFQNEAQLEKSRLLSDRFSAERPKGSFSTLEIQRTEQGDSAMYLCASSTRTGWEETQYFGPGTRLLVL.

V is TRBV15 and J is TRBJ2-1, with TRBD2 matching 7 bases. J was trimmed by 8 bases and V by 2 bases; bases with no gene match: 6. This CDR3 has 14 residues. Per the germline V gene, CDR1 is LNHNV and CDR2 is YYDKDF (reference sequence). The CDR3 coding sequence is TGTGCCACCAGCAGACAACGACTAGCATATGAGCAGTTCTTC. The encoded protein is CATSRQRLAYEQFF. Based on the CDR3 plus reference TRBV15 and TRBJ2-1, the full variable domain is DAMVIQNPRYQVTQFGKPVTLSCSQTLNHNVMYWYQQKSSQAPKLLFHYYDKDFNNEADTPDNFQSRRPNTSFCFLDIRSPGLGDTAMYLCATSRQRLAYEQFFGPGTRLTVL.

CDR3 DNA sequence: TGTGCCAGCAGCCCCAGGACAGGGGCCGATTCACCCCTCCACTTT. Translated, it gives CASSPRTGADSPLHF. The chain employs TRBV2 and TRBJ1-6; 9 positions agree with TRBD1. J was trimmed by 8 bases and V by 6 bases; bases with no gene match: 8. The CDR3 spans 15 residues. Germline loops: CDR1 SNHLY, CDR2 FYNNEI.

This clone was counted a few times. A single base is all that separates this from a far larger clone, so a read error is likely. Other DNA sequences within the sample encode an identical CDR3. V usage is TRBV5-1 and J usage is TRBJ2-7; D may be TRBD1 (6 bases). The ends were cut back, 3 bases at V and 1 base at J, with 8 bases in the middle. CDR1 and CDR2 from the germline V gene are SGHRS and YFSETQ. CDR3 length: 13 amino acids. The CDR3 loop reads CASSWDKSYEQYF. The CDR3 DNA is TGCGCCAGCAGCTGGGACAAGTCCTACGAGCAGTACTTC.